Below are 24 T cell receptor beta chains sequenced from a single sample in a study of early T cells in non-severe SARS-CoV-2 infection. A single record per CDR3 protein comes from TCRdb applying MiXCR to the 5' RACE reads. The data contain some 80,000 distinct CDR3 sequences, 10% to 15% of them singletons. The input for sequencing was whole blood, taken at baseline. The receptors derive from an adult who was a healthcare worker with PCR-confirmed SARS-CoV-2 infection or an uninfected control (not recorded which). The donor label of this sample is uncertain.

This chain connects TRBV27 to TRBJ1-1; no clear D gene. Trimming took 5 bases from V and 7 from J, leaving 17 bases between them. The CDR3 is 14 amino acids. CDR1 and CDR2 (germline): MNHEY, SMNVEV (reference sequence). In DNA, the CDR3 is TGTGCCAGCAGTCGCAAGGGCCGAGGCCTTGAAGCTTTCTTT. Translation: CASSRKGRGLEAFF.

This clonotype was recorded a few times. This chain's CDR3 is CASRGGQGKQPQHF. The CDR3 DNA is TGTGCCAGCAGGGGAGGACAGGGGAAGCAGCCCCAGCATTTT. This sequence joins TRBV2 and TRBJ1-5, with 9 positions matching TRBD1. The CDR3 is made up of 14 amino acids. Germline V gene data show CDR1 as SNHLY and CDR2 as FYNNEI. Germline trimming cut 6 bases from V and 7 bases from J; bases unmatched to any gene: 7.

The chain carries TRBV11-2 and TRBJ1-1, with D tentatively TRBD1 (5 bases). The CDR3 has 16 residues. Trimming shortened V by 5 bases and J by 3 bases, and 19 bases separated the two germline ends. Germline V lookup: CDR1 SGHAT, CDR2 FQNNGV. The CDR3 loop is CASSLDWDGRDTEAFF. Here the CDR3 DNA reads TGTGCCAGCAGCCTCGACTGGGACGGGCGGGACACTGAAGCTTTCTTT.

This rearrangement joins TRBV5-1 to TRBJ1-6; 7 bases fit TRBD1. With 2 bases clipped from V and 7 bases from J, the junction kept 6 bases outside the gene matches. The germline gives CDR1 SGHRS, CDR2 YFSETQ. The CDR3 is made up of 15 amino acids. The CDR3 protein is CASSFGTARNSPLHF. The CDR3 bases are TGCGCCAGCAGCTTCGGGACAGCCCGAAATTCACCCCTCCACTTT.

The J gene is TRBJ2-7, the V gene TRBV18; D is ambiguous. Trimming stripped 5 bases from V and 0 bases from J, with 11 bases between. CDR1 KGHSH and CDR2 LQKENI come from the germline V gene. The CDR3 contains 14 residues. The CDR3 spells CASSGPTSSYEQYF. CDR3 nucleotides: TGTGCCAGCTCAGGTCCTACGAGCTCCTACGAGCAGTACTTC.

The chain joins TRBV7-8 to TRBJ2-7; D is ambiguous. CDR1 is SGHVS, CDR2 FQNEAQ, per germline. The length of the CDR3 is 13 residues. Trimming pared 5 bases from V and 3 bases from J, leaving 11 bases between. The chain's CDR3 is CASSLQNFYEQYF. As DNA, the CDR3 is TGTGCCAGCAGCCTCCAAAACTTCTACGAGCAGTACTTC.

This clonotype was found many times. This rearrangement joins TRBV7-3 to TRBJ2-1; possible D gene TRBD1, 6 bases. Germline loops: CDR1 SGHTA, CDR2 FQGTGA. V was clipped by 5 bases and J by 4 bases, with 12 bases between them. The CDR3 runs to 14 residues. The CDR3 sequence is CASSADSLYNEQFF. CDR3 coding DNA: TGTGCCAGCAGCGCGGACAGCCTTTACAATGAGCAGTTCTTC.

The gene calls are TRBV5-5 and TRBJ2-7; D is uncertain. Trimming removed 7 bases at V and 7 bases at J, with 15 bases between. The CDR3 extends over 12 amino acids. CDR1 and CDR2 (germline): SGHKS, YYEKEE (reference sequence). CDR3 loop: CASGRVGREQYF. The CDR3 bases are TGTGCCAGCGGTCGTGTCGGAAGAGAGCAGTACTTC. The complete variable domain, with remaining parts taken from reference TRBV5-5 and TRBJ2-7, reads DAGVTQSPTHLIKTRGQQVTLRCSPISGHKSVSWYQQVLGQGPQFIFQYYEKEERGRGNFPDRFSARQFPNYSSELNVNALLLGDSALYLCASGRVGREQYFGPGTRLTVT.

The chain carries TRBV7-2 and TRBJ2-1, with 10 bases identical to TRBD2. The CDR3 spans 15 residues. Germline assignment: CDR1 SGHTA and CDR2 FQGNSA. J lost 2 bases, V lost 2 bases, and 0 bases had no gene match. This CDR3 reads CASSLTSGAYNEQFF. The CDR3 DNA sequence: TGTGCCAGCAGCTTAACTAGCGGGGCCTACAATGAGCAGTTCTTC.

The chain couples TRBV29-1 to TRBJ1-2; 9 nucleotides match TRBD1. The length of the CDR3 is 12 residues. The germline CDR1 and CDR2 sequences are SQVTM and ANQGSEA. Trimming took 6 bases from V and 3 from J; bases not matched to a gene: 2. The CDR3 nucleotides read TGCAGCGTACAGGGGGCGGACTATGGCTACACCTTC. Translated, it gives CSVQGADYGYTF. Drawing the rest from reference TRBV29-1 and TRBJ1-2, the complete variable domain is SAVISQKPSRDICQRGTSLTIQCQVDSQVTMMFWYRQQPGQSLTLIATANQGSEATYESGFVIDKFPISRPNLTFSTLTVSNMSPEDSSIYLCSVQGADYGYTFGSGTRLTVV.

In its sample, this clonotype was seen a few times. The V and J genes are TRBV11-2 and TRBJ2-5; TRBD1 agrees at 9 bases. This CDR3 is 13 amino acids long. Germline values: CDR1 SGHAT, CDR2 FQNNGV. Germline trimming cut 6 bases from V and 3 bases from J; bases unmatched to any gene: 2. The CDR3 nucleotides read TGTGCCAGCAGTTGGACAGGGGAAGAGACCCAGTACTTC. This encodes CASSWTGEETQYF.

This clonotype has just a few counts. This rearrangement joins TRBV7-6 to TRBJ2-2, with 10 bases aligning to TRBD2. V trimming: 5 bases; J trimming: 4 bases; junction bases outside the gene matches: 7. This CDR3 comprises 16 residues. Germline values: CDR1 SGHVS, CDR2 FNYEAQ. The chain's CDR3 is CASSRQREGITGELFF. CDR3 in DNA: TGTGCCAGCAGCAGACAGCGGGAGGGTATCACCGGGGAGCTGTTTTTT. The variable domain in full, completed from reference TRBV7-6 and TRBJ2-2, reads GAGVSQSPRYKVTKRGQDVALRCDPISGHVSLYWYRQALGQGPEFLTYFNYEAQQDKSGLPNDRFSAERPEGSISTLTIQRTEQRDSAMYRCASSRQREGITGELFFGEGSRLTVL.

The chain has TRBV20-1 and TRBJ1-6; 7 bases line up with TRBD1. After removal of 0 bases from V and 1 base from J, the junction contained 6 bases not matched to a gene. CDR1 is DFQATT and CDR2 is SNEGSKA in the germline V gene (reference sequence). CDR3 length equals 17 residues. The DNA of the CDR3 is TGCAGTGCTAGAGATCATCAACAGGGGTCCTATAATTCACCCCTCCACTTT. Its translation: CSARDHQQGSYNSPLHF.

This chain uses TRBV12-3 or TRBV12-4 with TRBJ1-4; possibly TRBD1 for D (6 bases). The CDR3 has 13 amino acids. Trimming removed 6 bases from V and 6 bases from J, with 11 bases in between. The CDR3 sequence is CASRPGGDEKLFF. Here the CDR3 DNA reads TGTGCCAGCAGGCCCGGGGGCGATGAAAAACTGTTTTTT.

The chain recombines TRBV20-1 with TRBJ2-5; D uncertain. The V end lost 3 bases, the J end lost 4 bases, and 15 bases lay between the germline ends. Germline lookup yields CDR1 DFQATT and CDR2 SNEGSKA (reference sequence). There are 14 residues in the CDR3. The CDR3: CSASPRPWAETQYF. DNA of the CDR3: TGCAGTGCTAGCCCCCGCCCGTGGGCAGAGACCCAGTACTTC.

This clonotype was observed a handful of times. CDR3 nucleotide sequence: TGTGCCAGCAGGCGAACAGGGGACTCCTACGAGCAGTACTTC. Residues: CASRRTGDSYEQYF. V and J are TRBV25-1 and TRBJ2-7; 7 positions match TRBD1. With 6 bases clipped from V and 0 bases from J, the junction kept 5 bases outside the gene matches. The CDR3 has 14 residues. The germline gives CDR1 MGHDK, CDR2 SYGVNS.

The CDR3 here is CATSEQNTQYF. DNA of the CDR3: TGTGCCACCAGTGAGCAAAATACGCAGTATTTT. The chain has TRBV24-1 and TRBJ2-3; D remains ambiguous. This CDR3 is 11 amino acids long. Trimming removed 4 bases from V and 7 bases from J, with 5 bases in between. The germline V gene encodes CDR1 KGHDR and CDR2 SFDVKD.

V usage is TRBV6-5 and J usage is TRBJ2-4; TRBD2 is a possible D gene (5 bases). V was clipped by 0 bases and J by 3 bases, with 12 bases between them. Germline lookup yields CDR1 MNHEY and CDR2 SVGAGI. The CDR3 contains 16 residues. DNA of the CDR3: TGTGCCAGCAGTTACTCGGATGCTCGGGGCAAAAACATTCAGTACTTC. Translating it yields CASSYSDARGKNIQYF.

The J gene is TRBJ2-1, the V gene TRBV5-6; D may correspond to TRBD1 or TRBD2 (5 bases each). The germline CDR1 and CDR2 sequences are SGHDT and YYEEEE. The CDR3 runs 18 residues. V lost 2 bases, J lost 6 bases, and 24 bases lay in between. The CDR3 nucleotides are TGTGCCAGCAGCTTAGTCGGGGCCAAATCGAAAGGGACCAATGAGCAGTTCTTC. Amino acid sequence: CASSLVGAKSKGTNEQFF.

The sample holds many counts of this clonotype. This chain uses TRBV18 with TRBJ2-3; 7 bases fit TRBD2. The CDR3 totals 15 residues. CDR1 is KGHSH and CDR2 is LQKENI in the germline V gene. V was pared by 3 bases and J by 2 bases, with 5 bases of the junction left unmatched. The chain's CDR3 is CASSPGLGATDTQYF. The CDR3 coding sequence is TGTGCCAGCTCACCTGGACTAGGGGCCACAGATACGCAGTATTTT.

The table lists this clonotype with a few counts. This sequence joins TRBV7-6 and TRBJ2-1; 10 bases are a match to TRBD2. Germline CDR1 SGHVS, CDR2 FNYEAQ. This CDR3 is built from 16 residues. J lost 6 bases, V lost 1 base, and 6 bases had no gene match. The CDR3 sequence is CASSLGGLAGANEQFF. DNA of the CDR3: TGTGCCAGCAGCTTAGGTGGGCTAGCGGGAGCCAATGAGCAGTTCTTC.

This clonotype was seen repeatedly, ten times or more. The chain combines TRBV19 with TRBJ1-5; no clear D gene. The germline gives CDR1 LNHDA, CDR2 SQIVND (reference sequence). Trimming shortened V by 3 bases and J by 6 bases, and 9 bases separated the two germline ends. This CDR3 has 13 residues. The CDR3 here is CASSMGSRQPQHF. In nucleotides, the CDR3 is TGTGCCAGTAGTATGGGTTCGCGTCAGCCCCAGCATTTT.

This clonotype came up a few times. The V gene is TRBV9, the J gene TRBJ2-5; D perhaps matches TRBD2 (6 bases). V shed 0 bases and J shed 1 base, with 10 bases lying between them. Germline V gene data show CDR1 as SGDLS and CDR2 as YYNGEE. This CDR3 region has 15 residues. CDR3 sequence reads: CASSVEPSAQETQYF. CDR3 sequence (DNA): TGTGCCAGCAGCGTAGAGCCTAGCGCCCAAGAGACCCAGTACTTC.

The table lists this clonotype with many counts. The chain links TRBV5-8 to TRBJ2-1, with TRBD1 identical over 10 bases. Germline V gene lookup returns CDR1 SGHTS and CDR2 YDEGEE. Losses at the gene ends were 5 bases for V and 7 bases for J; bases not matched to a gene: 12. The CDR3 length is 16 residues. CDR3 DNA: TGTGCCAGCAGTCTACAGCCGGGACAGGGGACGAATGAGCAGTTCTTC. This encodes CASSLQPGQGTNEQFF.